A single sample gave rise to the 3 T cell receptor beta chains below, sequenced in a study of cytomegalovirus exposure and HLA in healthy donors. 60 Vbeta and 13 Jbeta primers were used in PCR. The assay was immunoSEQ multiplex PCR, and TCRdb's table has in-frame clones only and misses some. The sample consists of around 76,000 clones, 60% to 75% of them appearing once. Input material: PBMCs. Source of these receptors: a woman between 40 and 50 years old in good health and CMV-seropositive.

The chain uses TRBV4-3 and TRBJ1-1, with TRBD1 matching over 7 bases. The CDR3 spans 13 residues. J gave up 7 bases and V 1 base, and 3 bases lay outside the gene matches. CDR1 is LGHNA, CDR2 YSLEER, per germline. Written as DNA, the CDR3 is TGCGCCAGCAGCCAAGTGGGGACAGTTGAAGCTTTCTTT. Its translation: CASSQVGTVEAFF.

The chain is built from TRBV30 and TRBJ1-5; D is uncertain. The CDR3 totals 13 residues. The germline V gene encodes CDR1 GTSNPN and CDR2 SVGIG (reference sequence). V lost 3 bases and J lost 3, with 9 bases in between. The CDR3 sequence: CAWSESFNQPQHF. The DNA of the CDR3 is TGTGCCTGGAGCGAGTCCTTCAATCAGCCCCAGCATTTT.

This rearrangement joins TRBV19 to TRBJ1-5, with 8 positions matching TRBD1. Per germline, CDR1 LNHDA and CDR2 SQIVND (reference sequence). The CDR3 covers 15 residues. The V segment lost 8 bases and the J segment 1 base; nucleotides outside the gene matches: 7. The CDR3 is CASAAGGSSNQPQHF. The CDR3 bases are TGTGCCAGTGCCGCAGGGGGCTCGAGCAATCAGCCCCAGCATTTT. Based on the CDR3 plus reference TRBV19 and TRBJ1-5, the full variable domain is DGGITQSPKYLFRKEGQNVTLSCEQNLNHDAMYWYRQDPGQGLRLIYYSQIVNDFQKGDIAEGYSVSREKKESFPLTVTSAQKNPTAFYLCASAAGGSSNQPQHFGDGTRLSIL.